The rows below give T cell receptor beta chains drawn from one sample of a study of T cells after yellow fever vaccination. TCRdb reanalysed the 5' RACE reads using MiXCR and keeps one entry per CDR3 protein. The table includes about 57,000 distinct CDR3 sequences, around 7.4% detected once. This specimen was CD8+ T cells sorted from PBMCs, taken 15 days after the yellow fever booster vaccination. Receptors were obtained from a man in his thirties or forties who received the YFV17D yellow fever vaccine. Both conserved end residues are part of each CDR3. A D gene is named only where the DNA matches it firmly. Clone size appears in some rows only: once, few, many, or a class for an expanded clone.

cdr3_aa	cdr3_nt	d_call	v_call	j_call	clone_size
CSAPRGPNEQYF	TGCAGTGCTCCCAGGGGGCCCAACGAGCAGTACTTC	TRBD1	TRBV20-1	TRBJ2-7	many
CASRVTFGTDNEQFF	TGCGCCAGCAGGGTAACCTTCGGGACTGACAATGAGCAGTTCTTC	-	TRBV5-1	TRBJ2-1	many
CSAIAPSYEQYF	TGCAGTGCCATAGCACCTTCCTACGAGCAGTACTTC	-	TRBV20-1	TRBJ2-7	many
CASSWTGNSYEQYF	TGTGCCAGCAGTTGGACAGGGAACTCCTACGAGCAGTACTTC	TRBD1	TRBV14	TRBJ2-7	many
CASSPAGVGETQYF	TGTGCCAGCAGCCCAGCGGGAGTGGGGGAGACCCAGTACTTC	TRBD2	TRBV7-6	TRBJ2-5	-
CASTPYAWASDNEQFF	TGTGCCAGCACCCCCTACGCTTGGGCTAGCGACAATGAGCAGTTCTTC	-	TRBV6-2/TRBV6-3	TRBJ2-1	many
CASSTPGRGDTDTQYF	TGTGCCAGCAGCACACCTGGCAGGGGTGACACAGATACGCAGTATTTT	-	TRBV7-8	TRBJ2-3	-
CASSLQQGYEQYF	TGTGCCAGCAGCTTACAGCAGGGCTACGAGCAGTACTTC	-	TRBV7-9	TRBJ2-7	many
CATEGGYEQYF	TGTGCCACCGAGGGGGGCTACGAGCAGTACTTC	-	TRBV28	TRBJ2-7	many
CASTPDSSNSPLHF	TGTGCCAGCACCCCGGACAGCAGCAATTCACCCCTCCACTTT	-	TRBV7-9	TRBJ1-6	many
CASSQDLQGNTGELFF	TGTGCCAGCAGCCAAGATCTCCAGGGGAACACCGGGGAGCTGTTTTTT	-	TRBV3-1	TRBJ2-2	many
CASSLERGETQYF	TGTGCCAGCAGCCTCGAACGGGGCGAGACCCAGTACTTC	-	TRBV12-3/TRBV12-4	TRBJ2-5	many
CASSTTGATYEQYF	TGTGCCAGCAGCACCACCGGGGCCACCTACGAGCAGTACTTC	-	TRBV11-2	TRBJ2-7	many
CASSDSGTTGFGGYTF	TGTGCCAGCAGTGACTCGGGAACTACAGGGTTCGGCGGCTACACCTTC	-	TRBV6-4	TRBJ1-2	many
CASSSDRNSPLHF	TGTGCCAGCAGCTCGGACAGGAATTCACCCCTCCACTTT	TRBD1	TRBV7-7	TRBJ1-6	many
CASSLRGAGDEFNPDTQYF	TGTGCCAGCAGCCTCCGGGGGGCGGGGGACGAATTCAATCCAGATACGCAGTATTTT	-	TRBV9	TRBJ2-3	few
CASSFPIAGISYNEQFF	TGTGCCAGCAGCTTTCCGATAGCGGGGATCTCCTACAATGAGCAGTTCTTC	TRBD2	TRBV7-2	TRBJ2-1	many
CASSLGQISGYTF	TGTGCCAGCAGTTTAGGACAGATATCTGGCTACACCTTC	-	TRBV12-3/TRBV12-4	TRBJ1-2	once
CASSVESTGELFF	TGTGCCAGCAGTGTAGAATCCACCGGGGAGCTGTTTTTT	-	TRBV5-4	TRBJ2-2	-
CASSGKWGEWGYGYTF	TGTGCCAGCAGTGGTAAATGGGGGGAGTGGGGCTATGGCTACACCTTC	-	TRBV25-1	TRBJ1-2	many
CASSPGQGTYEQYF	TGTGCCAGCAGCCCCGGACAGGGGACGTACGAGCAGTACTTC	TRBD1	TRBV9	TRBJ2-7	-
CSVLGESNTGELFF	TGCAGCGTGCTGGGGGAATCGAACACCGGGGAGCTGTTTTTT	-	TRBV29-1	TRBJ2-2	many
CASSLAGAQWQFF	TGTGCCAGCAGCTTGGCTGGAGCGCAATGGCAGTTCTTC	-	TRBV5-6	TRBJ2-1	-
CSARFRGNTEAFF	TGCAGTGCTAGATTCCGAGGGAACACTGAAGCTTTCTTT	-	TRBV20-1	TRBJ1-1	many
CASSLVRLPDTQYF	TGTGCCAGCAGCTTAGTCCGACTTCCAGATACGCAGTATTTT	-	TRBV7-2	TRBJ2-3	many
CAIRRDRAGANDLTF	TGTGCCATCAGGAGGGACAGGGCTGGGGCCAACGACCTGACTTTC	TRBD1	TRBV10-3	TRBJ2-6	few
CASRGLAGALETQYF	TGTGCCAGCCGAGGACTAGCGGGAGCTTTGGAGACCCAGTACTTC	TRBD2	TRBV27	TRBJ2-5	many
CASSGGLAGASYNEQFF	TGTGCCAGCAGTGGGGGACTAGCGGGAGCGTCCTACAATGAGCAGTTCTTC	TRBD2	TRBV12-3/TRBV12-4	TRBJ2-1	many
CSVESPSGTSGRSAETQYF	TGCAGCGTTGAGTCGCCTTCGGGGACTAGCGGGAGAAGCGCGGAGACCCAGTACTTC	TRBD2	TRBV29-1	TRBJ2-5	-
CASSVGGPLDEQYF	TGTGCCAGCAGCGTTGGTGGCCCCCTAGACGAGCAGTACTTC	-	TRBV9	TRBJ2-7	many
CASNDIETNRYNEQFF	TGTGCCAGCAACGACATTGAGACGAATAGATACAATGAGCAGTTCTTC	-	TRBV28	TRBJ2-1	-
CASSDIASDEQFF	TGTGCCAGCAGCGATATCGCTAGCGATGAGCAGTTCTTC	-	TRBV3-1	TRBJ2-1	many
CASSPVSGKERETQYF	TGTGCCAGCTCACCGGTTAGCGGAAAGGAAAGAGAGACCCAGTACTTC	-	TRBV18	TRBJ2-5	many
CAWSTGRYEQFF	TGTGCCTGGAGTACGGGGAGGTATGAGCAGTTCTTC	-	TRBV30	TRBJ2-1	many
CASSSAFLSEQYF	TGTGCCAGCAGTTCGGCCTTCTTGAGTGAGCAGTACTTC	-	TRBV12-3/TRBV12-4	TRBJ2-7	many
CASSKLGQGTKNIQYF	TGTGCCAGCAGCAAACTGGGACAGGGGACCAAAAACATTCAGTACTTC	TRBD1	TRBV7-9	TRBJ2-4	many
CATRVVDEQFF	TGTGCCACCCGAGTGGTGGATGAGCAGTTCTTC	-	TRBV6-5	TRBJ2-1	few
CASSQGLAGASEQFF	TGTGCCAGCAGCCAAGGACTAGCGGGAGCCAGCGAGCAGTTCTTC	TRBD2	TRBV4-2	TRBJ2-1	many
CASSQGTANLAGARRGELFF	TGTGCCAGCAGCCAAGGGACAGCTAATCTAGCGGGAGCTAGGAGGGGGGAGCTGTTTTTT	TRBD2	TRBV4-2	TRBJ2-2	many
CASSWSGELFF	TGTGCCAGCAGCTGGTCCGGGGAGCTGTTTTTT	-	TRBV7-2	TRBJ2-2	many
CASSFPGQSYEQYF	TGTGCCAGCAGCTTCCCGGGACAAAGCTACGAGCAGTACTTC	-	TRBV7-2	TRBJ2-7	-
CASSPRTGHGYTF	TGTGCCAGCAGCCCCCGGACAGGGCACGGCTACACCTTC	TRBD1	TRBV11-2	TRBJ1-2	many
CASSVDDRGETQYF	TGTGCCAGCAGTGTGGACGACAGGGGAGAGACCCAGTACTTC	TRBD1	TRBV2	TRBJ2-5	few
CASSQVVGLEAFF	TGCGCCAGCAGCCAAGTAGTAGGGTTGGAAGCTTTCTTT	-	TRBV4-1	TRBJ1-1	-
CASPDPLVAAGYGYTF	TGTGCCAGCCCCGACCCCCTAGTGGCGGCGGGCTATGGCTACACCTTC	-	TRBV12-3/TRBV12-4	TRBJ1-2	many
CASSQARGGETQYF	TGCGCCAGCAGCCAAGCGCGGGGGGGTGAGACCCAGTACTTC	TRBD2	TRBV4-3	TRBJ2-5	many
CSARQRTKNIQYF	TGCAGTGCGCGCCAAAGGACCAAAAACATTCAGTACTTC	-	TRBV20-1	TRBJ2-4	many
CASSYTLADTQYF	TGTGCCAGCAGTTACACTCTGGCAGATACGCAGTATTTT	-	TRBV6-6	TRBJ2-3	many
CASSPRAFGQNNYGYTF	TGTGCCAGCAGCCCGAGAGCGTTCGGCCAGAATAACTATGGCTACACCTTC	-	TRBV7-2	TRBJ1-2	-
CASRRPEWTDTQYF	TGTGCCAGTCGTCGCCCGGAGTGGACAGATACGCAGTATTTT	-	TRBV28	TRBJ2-3	many
CASSSIRHLYNEQFF	TGTGCCAGCAGCTCAATCCGCCATCTCTACAATGAGCAGTTCTTC	-	TRBV5-5	TRBJ2-1	-
CASRPDGTGELFF	TGTGCCAGCAGGCCAGACGGGACCGGGGAGCTGTTTTTT	-	TRBV25-1	TRBJ2-2	many
CAIRFTREVNEQFF	TGTGCCATCAGGTTCACGCGGGAGGTCAATGAGCAGTTCTTC	TRBD2	TRBV10-3	TRBJ2-1	many
CASSVDGGGGSTYNEQFF	TGTGCCAGCAGCGTAGATGGAGGGGGCGGGAGTACCTACAATGAGCAGTTCTTC	-	TRBV9	TRBJ2-1	few
CASNPLAGGLNEQFF	TGTGCCAGCAACCCACTAGCGGGAGGACTCAATGAGCAGTTCTTC	TRBD2	TRBV9	TRBJ2-1	many